Below are 13 T cell receptor beta chains sequenced from a single sample in a study of response to subunit inactivated influenza vaccine. TCRdb recomputed calls from the RT-PCR reads with MiXCR, one row per CDR3 protein. The sample holds a few hundred thousand distinct CDR3 sequences; roughly 22% are singletons and the top ten take approximately 10%. Here the sequenced sample was PBMCs from blood, taken less than 22 months after vaccination. The receptors come from a man between 50 and 69 years old who received an inactivated influenza vaccine.

This clonotype appeared many times. The chain joins TRBV20-1 to TRBJ1-5, with 7 bases fitting TRBD1. Germline V gene lookup returns CDR1 DFQATT and CDR2 SNEGSKA (reference sequence). The V segment lost 0 bases and the J segment 3 bases; nucleotides outside the gene matches: 8. The CDR3 contains 16 residues. The CDR3: CSARDMDRTANQPQHF. The CDR3 coding sequence is TGCAGTGCTAGAGATATGGACAGGACCGCCAATCAGCCCCAGCATTTT.

This clonotype appeared a few times. CDR3 region: CASSTGTNNEQFF. CDR3 nucleotide sequence: TGTGCCAGCAGCACCGGTACGAACAATGAGCAGTTCTTC. The chain employs TRBV9 and TRBJ2-1; D is uncertain. The V and J ends lost 4 bases and 5 bases respectively, with 10 bases between them. Germline CDR1 reads SGDLS; CDR2 reads YYNGEE. This CDR3 region has 13 residues.

The V gene is TRBV5-6, the J gene TRBJ2-5; no clear D. There are 15 residues in the CDR3. Germline-derived CDR1 and CDR2 are SGHDT and YYEEEE. Trimming stripped 0 bases from V and 6 bases from J, with 15 bases between. The CDR3 loop is CASSLDLGSRKTQYF. The CDR3 DNA reads as TGTGCCAGCAGCTTGGATTTGGGTTCTCGAAAGACCCAGTACTTC.

The chain has TRBV29-1 and TRBJ1-1, with unresolved D. The CDR3 is 13 amino acids. The germline CDR1 and CDR2 sequences are SQVTM and ANQGSEA. Trimming removed 5 bases at V and 1 base at J, with 11 bases between. CDR3 in DNA: TGCAGCGTTCCAAGGGCGGGGAACACTGAAGCTTTCTTT. Encoded protein: CSVPRAGNTEAFF. Based on the CDR3 plus reference TRBV29-1 and TRBJ1-1, the full variable domain is SAVISQKPSRDICQRGTSLTIQCQVDSQVTMMFWYRQQPGQSLTLIATANQGSEATYESGFVIDKFPISRPNLTFSTLTVSNMSPEDSSIYLCSVPRAGNTEAFFGQGTRLTVV.

This clonotype was observed at least ten times. The chain couples TRBV7-9 to TRBJ1-1; D ambiguous. Germline lookup yields CDR1 SEHNR and CDR2 FQNEAQ (reference sequence). The CDR3 is 11 amino acids. V lost 2 bases and J 8 bases, leaving 6 bases between the germline ends. This CDR3 reads CASSLKTEAFF. In nucleotides, the CDR3 is TGTGCCAGCAGCTTAAAAACCGAAGCTTTCTTT. Looking up the rest from reference TRBV7-9 and TRBJ1-1 gives the full variable domain: DTGVSQNPRHKITKRGQNVTFRCDPISEHNRLYWYRQTLGQGPEFLTYFQNEAQLEKSRLLSDRFSAERPKGSFSTLEIQRTEQGDSAMYLCASSLKTEAFFGQGTRLTVV.

The table lists this clonotype with a few counts. The chain couples TRBV7-9 to TRBJ1-5; D is possibly TRBD1 (5 bases). The CDR3 is 13 amino acids. With 1 base removed from V and 7 bases from J, the gap between germline ends came to 8 bases. Per germline, CDR1 SEHNR and CDR2 FQNEAQ (reference sequence). As DNA, the CDR3 is TGTGCCAGCAGCTTAGAATGGGGGCAGCCCCAGCATTTT. This translates into CASSLEWGQPQHF.

This chain links TRBV28 with TRBJ2-7; D not resolved. V shed 1 base and J shed 2 bases, with 9 bases lying between them. The CDR3 runs to 14 residues. The germline CDR1 and CDR2 sequences are MDHEN and SYDVKM. The CDR3 protein is CASSLSPPTYEQYF. For the CDR3, the DNA is TGTGCCAGCAGTTTATCCCCCCCGACCTACGAGCAGTACTTC. The whole variable domain, remainder taken from reference TRBV28 and TRBJ2-7, is DVKVTQSSRYLVKRTGEKVFLECVQDMDHENMFWYRQDPGLGLRLIYFSYDVKMKEKGDIPEGYSVSREKKERFSLILESASTNQTSMYLCASSLSPPTYEQYFGPGTRLTVT.

This clonotype was counted at least ten times. This chain joins TRBV12-3 or TRBV12-4 and TRBJ1-1; D ambiguous. V was pared by 6 bases and J by 2 bases, with 10 bases between. This CDR3 spans 13 amino acids. The CDR3 region is CASSLLSNTEAFF. The CDR3 DNA sequence: TGTGCCAGCAGCTTGCTTAGTAACACTGAAGCTTTCTTT.

This clonotype was found many times. In nucleotides, the CDR3 is TGTGCCAGCAGCCAAGTCTTAAGGGGGAACACTGAAGCTTTCTTT. Translating gives CASSQVLRGNTEAFF. The chain combines TRBV3-1 with TRBJ1-1; possible D gene TRBD1, 5 bases. The CDR3 consists of 15 residues. V was cut by 1 base and J by 1 base, with 10 bases left in between. Per the germline V gene, CDR1 is LGHDT and CDR2 is YNNKEL (reference sequence).

The table lists this clonotype with many counts. The J gene is TRBJ1-3, the V gene TRBV5-5; unclear D gene. Trimming removed 4 bases at V and 3 bases at J, with 20 bases between. Germline V CDR1 and CDR2: SGHKS, YYEKEE (reference sequence). The CDR3 runs to 17 residues. The CDR3 DNA sequence: TGTGCCAGCAGCCCGGCGGCGGGCCGGGCGAGTGGAAACACCATATATTTT. It yields the protein CASSPAAGRASGNTIYF.

The chain links TRBV4-1 to TRBJ1-1; D is perhaps TRBD1 (5 bases). Germline CDR1 and CDR2: MGHRA and YSYEKL. Trimming left V 4 bases short and J 2 bases short, with 17 bases between. This CDR3 region has 16 residues. The CDR3 loop reads CASSRGVQGKNTEAFF. Written as DNA, the CDR3 is TGCGCCAGCAGCCGGGGGGTCCAAGGAAAAAACACTGAAGCTTTCTTT.

This clonotype was observed many times. The rearrangement joins TRBV5-1 to TRBJ1-1; D is ambiguous. The CDR3 loop spans 13 amino acids. V lost 4 bases and J lost 1, with 8 bases in between. CDR1 SGHRS and CDR2 YFSETQ come from the germline V gene. The CDR3 spells CASSMDANTEAFF. Here the CDR3 DNA reads TGCGCCAGCAGCATGGACGCGAACACTGAAGCTTTCTTT.

In DNA form, the CDR3 reads TGTGCCAGCAGCCCCGACTCCTCACCCCTCCACTTT. Encoded protein: CASSPDSSPLHF. The chain combines TRBV4-2 with TRBJ1-6; D uncertain. The CDR3 runs 12 residues. Germline V lookup: CDR1 LGHNA, CDR2 YNFKEQ. Trimming removed 4 bases from V and 10 bases from J, with 8 bases in between.